This is a list of T cell receptor beta chains from one sample in a study of OX40 agonist ivuxolimab in advanced cancers. The repertoire was sequenced with immunoSEQ multiplex PCR; TCRdb's copy has only in-frame clones and lacks some. Of roughly 100,000 clones in the sample, about 90% are singletons; the top ten hold 0.15% to 0.2%. Sequencing was performed on CD4+ or CD8+ T cells sorted from blood, taken in a trial of the OX40 agonist ivuxolimab. The receptors originated from an adult with an advanced solid tumor such as melanoma, head and neck, liver or kidney cancer. Both conserved end residues are part of each CDR3. The D gene is left open where the match is weak. Expanded clones get a size class; other rows say once, few or many, or leave the size out.

d_gene,abundance,v_gene,j_gene,CDR3nt,CDR3aa
TRBD2,NA,TRBV5-4,TRBJ2-7,TGTGCCAGCAGCCTCTTCCAGGGACTAGCGGGAGGCGAGCAGTACTTC,CASSLFQGLAGGEQYF
NA,NA,TRBV5-1,TRBJ1-1,TGCGCCAGCAGCTTGGGGACACTGAGGAACACTGAAGCTTTCTTT,CASSLGTLRNTEAFF
TRBD2,NA,TRBV30,TRBJ2-1,TGTGCCTGGAATAAAAGGGTCAGCGGGAGGGCCGACAATGAGCAGTTCTTC,CAWNKRVSGRADNEQFF
NA,NA,TRBV5-8,TRBJ2-1,TGTGCCAGCAGCTTGGTAGGTAGCTCCTACAATGAGCAGTTCTTC,CASSLVGSSYNEQFF
NA,NA,TRBV11-3,TRBJ1-4,TGTGCCAGCAGCTTAGCTGGGACAAGCGTTGGTAGTGAAAAACTGTTTTTT,CASSLAGTSVGSEKLFF
NA,NA,TRBV28,TRBJ1-2,TGTGCCAGCAGTTTCGGTGCTAACTATGGCTACACCTTC,CASSFGANYGYTF
NA,NA,TRBV19,TRBJ2-7,TGTGCCAGTAGTATCTCCATGGGCATGGTCTACGAGCAGTACTTC,CASSISMGMVYEQYF
NA,NA,TRBV5-1,TRBJ1-1,TGCGCCAGCAGCTTGGAGGTTGGGGTCATGAACACTGAAGCTTTCTTT,CASSLEVGVMNTEAFF
NA,NA,TRBV6-5,TRBJ2-5,TGTGCCAGCAGACAGGAGTATCAATCGTGGGAGACCCAGTACTTC,CASRQEYQSWETQYF
NA,NA,TRBV23-1,TRBJ2-5,TGCGCCAGCAGTCAATCCTTCGTACAGGGACCCCAAGAGACCCAGTACTTC,CASSQSFVQGPQETQYF
TRBD2,NA,TRBV19,TRBJ2-7,TGTGCCAGTATGGAGCTAGCGGGGGCCCACGGAACCTACGAGCAGTACTTC,CASMELAGAHGTYEQYF
NA,NA,TRBV5-6,TRBJ2-7,TGTGCCAGCAGCGGGGGAGACGGTACCTACGAGCAGTACTTC,CASSGGDGTYEQYF
NA,NA,TRBV28,TRBJ1-1,TGTGCCAGCAAATCGGCGAACACTGAAGCTTTCTTT,CASKSANTEAFF
NA,NA,TRBV20-1,TRBJ1-5,TGCAGTGCTAGATCTATCATGGAACAGCATTTT,CSARSIMEQHF
NA,NA,TRBV6-1,TRBJ2-1,TGTGCCAGCAGTGAATCTCGCACAGTTGTGTTCTTC,CASSESRTVVFF
NA,NA,TRBV2,TRBJ1-1,TGTGCCAGCAGTAAAAGGGGACAACAAAACACTGAAGCTTTCTTT,CASSKRGQQNTEAFF
NA,NA,TRBV6-1,TRBJ2-7,TGTGCCAGCAGAGTGCAGGGTGGCGAGCAGTACTTC,CASRVQGGEQYF
TRBD2,NA,TRBV27,TRBJ2-1,TGTGCCAGCAGTTCCCCCGGGACTAGTCAGTTCTTC,CASSSPGTSQFF
NA,few,TRBV19,TRBJ1-5,TGTGCCAGTAGTATCGGGGCCCAGCCCCAGCATTTT,CASSIGAQPQHF